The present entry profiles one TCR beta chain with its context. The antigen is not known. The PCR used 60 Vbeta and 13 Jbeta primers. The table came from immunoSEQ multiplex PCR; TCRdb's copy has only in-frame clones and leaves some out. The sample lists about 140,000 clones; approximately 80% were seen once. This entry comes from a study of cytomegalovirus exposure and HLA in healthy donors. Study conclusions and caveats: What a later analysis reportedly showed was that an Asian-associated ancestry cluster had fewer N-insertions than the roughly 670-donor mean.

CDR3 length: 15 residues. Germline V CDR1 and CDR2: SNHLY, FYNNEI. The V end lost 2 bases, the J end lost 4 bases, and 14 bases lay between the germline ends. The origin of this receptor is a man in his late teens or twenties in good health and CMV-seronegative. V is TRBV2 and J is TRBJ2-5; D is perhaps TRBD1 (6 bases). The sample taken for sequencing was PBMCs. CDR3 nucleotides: TGTGCCAGCAGTGAACAGGCAGGGGAGATAGAGACCCAGTACTTC. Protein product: CASSEQAGEIETQYF.